One sample yielded the 26 T cell receptor beta chains listed below, sequenced in a study of blood T cell repertoires in COVID-19. TCRdb's copy holds only in-frame clones and misses some; the assay was immunoSEQ multiplex PCR. The sample has 150,000 to 200,000 clones; around four fifths are singletons. Sequenced input: peripheral blood. All receptors derive from a woman aged 70-85 years with COVID-19, enrolled during active disease.

The J gene is TRBJ1-5, the V gene TRBV5-6, with D tentatively TRBD1 (6 bases). The length of the CDR3 is 16 residues. Trimming removed 2 bases from V and 1 base from J, with 13 bases in between. Germline CDR1 SGHDT, CDR2 YYEEEE. The CDR3 DNA is TGTGCCAGCAGCTTACGGGCAGGGGTAAGCAATCAGCCCCAGCATTTT. Its translation: CASSLRAGVSNQPQHF.

The chain recombines TRBV7-9 with TRBJ2-6; D not resolved. With 3 bases removed from V and 2 bases from J, the gap between germline ends came to 8 bases. The CDR3 consists of 15 residues. Per the germline V gene, CDR1 is SEHNR and CDR2 is FQNEAQ (reference sequence). CDR3 sequence reads: CASSFWAPGANVLTF. CDR3 in DNA: TGTGCCAGCAGCTTTTGGGCCCCTGGGGCCAACGTCCTGACTTTC.

This clone was detected only a few times. The chain uses TRBV7-2 and TRBJ2-7; D is perhaps TRBD2 (7 bases). V was trimmed by 5 bases and J by 2 bases, leaving 13 bases between them. This CDR3 is built from 14 residues. CDR1 SGHTA and CDR2 FQGNSA come from the germline V gene. CDR3 loop: CASSLGGGAYEQYF. The CDR3 bases are TGTGCCAGCAGCCTGGGAGGGGGGGCCTACGAGCAGTACTTC.

The gene calls are TRBV2 and TRBJ2-4; TRBD1 matches 11 bases. Losses at the gene ends were 1 base for V and 6 bases for J; bases not matched to a gene: 2. CDR1 is SNHLY and CDR2 is FYNNEI in the germline V gene. This CDR3 has 15 amino acids. In DNA form, the CDR3 reads TGTGCCAGCAGTGAAGGGGGGACAGGGGGAAACATTCAGTACTTC. Amino acids: CASSEGGTGGNIQYF.

V and J are TRBV7-2 and TRBJ1-1, with D uncertain. CDR3 length: 12 amino acids. The germline V and J ends were trimmed by 4 bases and 7 bases, with 10 bases remaining between them. Germline CDR1 and CDR2: SGHTA and FQGNSA. CDR3 amino acids: CASSSYRGEAFF. Here the CDR3 DNA reads TGTGCCAGCAGCTCGTACCGGGGTGAAGCTTTCTTT.

A few counts support this clone. V and J are TRBV7-9 and TRBJ2-7, with TRBD2 matching 14 bases. The CDR3 has 18 residues. The junction had 10 bases not matched to a gene; V was cut back by 1 base and J by 5 bases. Germline V lookup: CDR1 SEHNR, CDR2 FQNEAQ (reference sequence). The CDR3 DNA sequence: TGTGCCAGCAGCTTAGTGCGAGGGACTAGCGGGAGTTTCCACGAGCAGTACTTC. Translation: CASSLVRGTSGSFHEQYF.

V usage is TRBV24-1 and J usage is TRBJ2-2; tentative D call: TRBD2 (6 bases). The CDR3 contains 18 residues. V was cut by 0 bases and J by 3 bases, with 16 bases left in between. Germline CDR1 KGHDR, CDR2 SFDVKD. CDR3 bases: TGTGCCACCAGTGATTTGAGGCGCGGGGCAGGGCACACCGGGGAGCTGTTTTTT. Translating gives CATSDLRRGAGHTGELFF.

The chain joins TRBV6-5 to TRBJ2-2; 9 bases align to TRBD1. J was trimmed by 5 bases and V by 5 bases; bases with no gene match: 6. Germline V gene sequence: CDR1 MNHEY, CDR2 SVGAGI. CDR3 length: 15 residues. The CDR3 bases are TGTGCCAGCAGTCCCTGGACAGGGGAGACCGGGGAGCTGTTTTTT. As protein: CASSPWTGETGELFF.

The chain has TRBV29-1 and TRBJ2-7, with 13 bases lining up with TRBD2. CDR1 SQVTM and CDR2 ANQGSEA come from the germline V gene. The CDR3 contains 14 residues. Trimming removed 7 bases from V and 2 bases from J; junction bases left unmatched: 5. The CDR3 DNA reads as TGCAGCGCCCGGACTAGCGGGGGACCCTACGAGCAGTACTTC. Its translation: CSARTSGGPYEQYF.

V gene TRBV25-1 combines with J gene TRBJ2-6; D gene uncertain. V was cut by 3 bases and J by 4 bases, with 13 bases left in between. The germline gives CDR1 MGHDK, CDR2 SYGVNS. CDR3 length: 16 amino acids. The CDR3 protein is CASSESGIRGANVLTF. CDR3 DNA sequence: TGTGCCAGCAGTGAGTCGGGTATCCGGGGGGCCAACGTCCTGACTTTC.

This chain uses TRBV7-2 with TRBJ1-3; D may be TRBD1 (6 bases). The CDR3 totals 15 residues. Germline CDR1 SGHTA, CDR2 FQGNSA. The V gene lost 3 bases and the J gene lost 4 bases, with 13 bases spanning the gap. CDR3 DNA sequence: TGTGCCAGCAGCTTCCCGGGAAGGGGGGGAAACACCATATATTTT. It encodes CASSFPGRGGNTIYF.

V and J are TRBV18 and TRBJ2-2, with 10 bases fitting TRBD2. Germline V lookup: CDR1 KGHSH, CDR2 LQKENI. Trimming at V came to 5 bases and at J to 4 bases, leaving 10 bases not matched to a gene. The CDR3 is 17 residues long. The CDR3 region has the DNA TGTGCCAGCTCAAACATCAGAGCGGGAGGGGCCACCGGGGAGCTGTTTTTT. Translation: CASSNIRAGGATGELFF.

The chain has TRBV5-5 and TRBJ1-1; the D is unclear. The length of the CDR3 is 13 residues. V lost 0 bases and J 7 bases, leaving 10 bases between the germline ends. Germline-derived CDR1 and CDR2 are SGHKS and YYEKEE (reference sequence). CDR3 region: CASSLAGGFEAFF. The CDR3 DNA reads as TGTGCCAGCAGCTTGGCCGGAGGGTTTGAAGCTTTCTTT.

The V call is TRBV27, the J call TRBJ1-6; D uncertain. The CDR3 length is 14 residues. Germline assignment: CDR1 MNHEY and CDR2 SMNVEV (reference sequence). V gave up 7 bases and J gave up 4 bases, with 11 bases separating them. In DNA form, the CDR3 reads TGTGCCAGCACTGATGACACGTATAATTCACCCCTCCACTTT. Translated, it gives CASTDDTYNSPLHF.

V and J are TRBV5-1 and TRBJ2-5, with D perhaps matching TRBD1 (6 bases). The CDR3 is 13 amino acids. Germline V gene lookup returns CDR1 SGHRS and CDR2 YFSETQ. The V end was cut by 4 bases, the J end by 2 bases, with 9 bases between. In nucleotides, the CDR3 is TGCGCCAGCAGCCGAGGACAGCAAGAGACCCAGTACTTC. As protein: CASSRGQQETQYF.

The chain joins TRBV18 to TRBJ1-2; a weak D match, TRBD1 (5 bases). Trimming removed 2 bases from V and 6 bases from J, with 16 bases in between. The germline V gene encodes CDR1 KGHSH and CDR2 LQKENI. This CDR3 region has 15 residues. CDR3 sequence (DNA): TGTGCCAGCTCACCATCGACAGAGATTCAGGATGGCTACACCTTC. Protein: CASSPSTEIQDGYTF.

The rearrangement uses TRBV20-1 and TRBJ2-1; D is unresolved. Germline loops: CDR1 DFQATT, CDR2 SNEGSKA (reference sequence). The CDR3 sequence is 11 residues long. Trimming pared 1 base from V and 6 bases from J, leaving 4 bases between. The DNA for the CDR3 is TGCAGTGCTAGAGCGTCCAATGAGCAGTTCTTC. Encoded protein: CSARASNEQFF.

This clone was counted a few times. The chain couples TRBV3-1 (or the pseudogene TRBV3-2) to TRBJ1-5; D is uncertain. From germline, CDR1 is LGHDT and CDR2 YNNKEL (reference sequence). The CDR3 length is 14 residues. The V gene lost 0 bases and the J gene lost 2 bases, with 5 bases spanning the gap. The CDR3 nucleotides read TGTGCCAGCAGCCAAGAGAGGGGCAATCAGCCCCAGCATTTT. The encoded protein is CASSQERGNQPQHF.

V usage is TRBV5-4 and J usage is TRBJ2-7, with D possibly matching TRBD1 (6 bases). V was trimmed by 0 bases and J by 2 bases, leaving 9 bases between them. Germline V lookup: CDR1 SGHNT, CDR2 YYREEE (reference sequence). This CDR3 region has 14 residues. The CDR3 DNA reads as TGTGCCAGCAGCTTGGACCAGGGGCCCTACGAGCAGTACTTC. It translates to CASSLDQGPYEQYF.

This clone has just one count. The genes are TRBV10-3 and TRBJ2-7, with 7 bases aligning to TRBD2. CDR3 length: 14 residues. The trim removed 5 bases at V and 0 bases at J, leaving 4 bases unmatched. Germline CDR1 ENHRY, CDR2 SYGVKD. The CDR3 region has the DNA TGTGCCATCAGTCCCGGGACTACCTCCTACGAGCAGTACTTC. Translated: CAISPGTTSYEQYF.

The V and J genes are TRBV2 and TRBJ2-3; 13 bases fit TRBD2. The CDR3 spans 19 residues. Losses at the gene ends were 4 bases for V and 5 bases for J; bases not matched to a gene: 15. Germline CDR1 is SNHLY and CDR2 is FYNNEI. CDR3 in amino acids: CASSAISLLAGGPGDTQYF. The DNA for the CDR3 is TGTGCCAGCAGTGCTATCTCTTTACTAGCGGGAGGGCCGGGAGATACGCAGTATTTT.

V is TRBV7-9 and J is TRBJ1-1; D perhaps matches TRBD1 (5 bases). This CDR3 contains 14 residues. CDR1 is SEHNR, CDR2 FQNEAQ, per germline (reference sequence). Trimming took off 5 bases at V and 1 base at J, with 11 bases between the two ends. CDR3 nucleotide sequence: TGTGCCAGCAGCCAACAGGCGACGAACACTGAAGCTTTCTTT. Amino acids: CASSQQATNTEAFF.

This chain uses TRBV28 with TRBJ2-7, with D tentatively TRBD2 (6 bases). The CDR3 is made up of 14 amino acids. The germline V gene encodes CDR1 MDHEN and CDR2 SYDVKM. The V gene lost 5 bases and the J gene lost 1 base, with 12 bases spanning the gap. CDR3 amino acids: CASSLAAGSYEQYF. In DNA, the CDR3 is TGTGCCAGCAGTCTGGCAGCGGGTTCCTACGAGCAGTACTTC.

The chain couples TRBV6-6 to TRBJ2-1; weak D call: TRBD1 (6 bases). The V end was cut by 6 bases, the J end by 9 bases, with 24 bases between. Germline values: CDR1 MNHNY, CDR2 SVGAGI (reference sequence). The CDR3 extends over 16 amino acids. The CDR3 DNA is TGTGCCAGCAGCGAAAGACAGGTTCGACATGGGTCTGAGCAGTTCTTC. Translation: CASSERQVRHGSEQFF.

J is TRBJ2-7 and V is TRBV6-5; no clear D gene. CDR1 and CDR2 from the germline V gene are MNHEY and SVGAGI. The ends were cut back, 5 bases at V and 4 bases at J, with 15 bases in the middle. CDR3 length equals 14 residues. As DNA, the CDR3 is TGTGCCAGCAGTCAACCCCAGGTGAGATACGAGCAGTACTTC. Translated, it gives CASSQPQVRYEQYF.

The V call is TRBV5-4, the J call TRBJ2-1, with 7 bases fitting TRBD2. The CDR3 contains 17 residues. Germline V gene lookup returns CDR1 SGHNT and CDR2 YYREEE (reference sequence). V lost 4 bases and J lost 5; bases outside the gene matches: 15. CDR3 in DNA: TGTGCCAGCAGCGTTAATACGGGACTAAAATATAACAATGAGCAGTTCTTC. Translation gives CASSVNTGLKYNNEQFF.